Following are 25 T cell receptor beta chains from one sample sequenced in a study of blood T cell repertoires in COVID-19. Profiling relied on immunoSEQ multiplex PCR, and the TCRdb table lists in-frame clones only, not all of them. The sample lists approximately 190,000 clones; 80% were seen once. Material: peripheral blood. These receptors originate from a man in his fifties or sixties with acute or convalescent COVID-19.

The V gene is TRBV2, the J gene TRBJ2-3; weak D call: TRBD2 (6 bases). The CDR3 is 14 amino acids. V was shortened by 5 bases and J by 2 bases, with 11 bases between the two germline ends. Germline loops: CDR1 SNHLY, CDR2 FYNNEI. The CDR3 bases are TGTGCCAGCAGTCCGGGACTTAACACAGATACGCAGTATTTT. It yields the protein CASSPGLNTDTQYF.

The chain links TRBV23-1 to TRBJ1-5; D not resolved. TRBV23-1 is an ORF for which the function is uncertain. The V end lost 1 base, the J end lost 9 bases, and 13 bases lay between the germline ends. The CDR3 contains 14 residues. The CDR3: CASSQWPPRGPQHF. The CDR3 DNA reads TGCGCCAGCAGTCAATGGCCCCCCCGCGGGCCCCAGCATTTT.

This chain's CDR3 is CASRTTGGGYTF. CDR3 coding DNA: TGTGCCAGCAGGACCACAGGGGGCGGCTACACCTTC. V is TRBV27 and J is TRBJ1-2; 9 bases fit TRBD1. Germline V CDR1 and CDR2: MNHEY, SMNVEV (reference sequence). V was clipped by 6 bases and J by 8 bases; unmatched bases: 4. The CDR3 loop spans 12 amino acids.

The rearrangement uses TRBV19 and TRBJ2-7; D is uncertain. CDR1 and CDR2 from the germline V gene are LNHDA and SQIVND (reference sequence). The CDR3 sequence is 13 residues long. The V end was cut by 4 bases, the J end by 4 bases, with 11 bases between. CDR3 in amino acids: CASSTTPTYEQYF. Written as DNA, the CDR3 is TGTGCCAGTAGTACTACCCCGACATACGAGCAGTACTTC.

This rearrangement joins TRBV3-1 (or the pseudogene TRBV3-2) to TRBJ2-7; TRBD1 might be the D (6 bases). Trimming pared 4 bases from V and 2 bases from J, leaving 6 bases between. Germline V gene sequence: CDR1 LGHDT, CDR2 YNNKEL (reference sequence). The CDR3 spans 12 residues. CDR3 loop: CASSRDTYEQYF. CDR3 bases: TGTGCCAGCAGCCGGGACACCTACGAGCAGTACTTC.

The chain is built from TRBV6-5 and TRBJ1-2; TRBD1 matches at 7 bases. V shed 6 bases, J shed 6 bases, and the junction held 10 bases outside the gene matches. The CDR3 totals 14 residues. Per the germline V gene, CDR1 is MNHEY and CDR2 is SVGAGI. CDR3 sequence reads: CASRDTGAADGYTF. CDR3 DNA sequence: TGTGCCAGCAGGGATACAGGGGCTGCTGATGGCTACACCTTC.

The chain has TRBV4-2 and TRBJ2-1, with 10 bases identical to TRBD2. The CDR3 has 17 residues. After removal of 0 bases from V and 7 bases from J, the junction contained 9 bases not matched to a gene. Germline CDR1 is LGHNA and CDR2 is YNFKEQ. CDR3: CASSQDYGASGGNEQFF. The CDR3 nucleotides are TGTGCCAGCAGCCAAGATTACGGGGCTAGCGGGGGTAATGAGCAGTTCTTC.

The rearrangement uses TRBV6-6 and TRBJ2-1; unclear D gene. The CDR3 runs to 9 residues. CDR1 MNHNY and CDR2 SVGAGI come from the germline V gene (reference sequence). Trimming shortened V by 8 bases and J by 9 bases, and 5 bases separated the two germline ends. This chain's CDR3 is CASSSEQFF. DNA for the CDR3: TGTGCCAGCTCTTCTGAGCAGTTCTTC.

The rearrangement uses TRBV2 and TRBJ1-1; perhaps TRBD1 as D (5 bases). V was clipped by 5 bases and J by 4 bases, with 11 bases between them. The CDR3 is 13 amino acids. CDR1 is SNHLY, CDR2 FYNNEI, per germline. The chain's CDR3 is CASSQEGSTEAFF. The CDR3 nucleotides read TGTGCCAGCAGTCAGGAGGGGAGCACTGAAGCTTTCTTT.

This chain links TRBV3-1 (or the pseudogene TRBV3-2) with TRBJ1-2, with no clear D. Germline values: CDR1 LGHDT, CDR2 YNNKEL (reference sequence). The CDR3 is made up of 12 amino acids. V was clipped by 8 bases and J by 7 bases, with 14 bases between them. The CDR3 DNA reads as TGTGCCAGCTCCCCCGGTCTTCTTGGCTACACCTTC. It codes for CASSPGLLGYTF.

The chain joins TRBV6-2 or TRBV6-3 to TRBJ1-1; D call uncertain. The CDR3 spans 12 residues. Germline V CDR1 and CDR2: MNHEY, SVGEGT. Trimming pared 6 bases from V and 7 bases from J, leaving 12 bases between. As DNA, the CDR3 is TGTGCCAGCAGCCACCCTACTAATGAAGCTTTCTTT. This translates into CASSHPTNEAFF.

This clone was recorded a few times. This chain connects TRBV19 to TRBJ1-1; D unresolved. Germline V gene lookup returns CDR1 LNHDA and CDR2 SQIVND (reference sequence). The germline V and J ends were trimmed by 5 bases and 5 bases, with 12 bases remaining between them. The CDR3 has 13 amino acids. In nucleotides, the CDR3 is TGTGCCAGTAGTGAGGGATTGAGGACTGAAGCTTTCTTT. Protein: CASSEGLRTEAFF.

The V call is TRBV2, the J call TRBJ1-2; TRBD1 might be the D (6 bases). The CDR3 consists of 14 residues. Trimming took off 7 bases at V and 1 base at J, with 13 bases between the two ends. Germline CDR1 and CDR2: SNHLY and FYNNEI. This CDR3 is CASIPAQGNYGYTF. The CDR3 nucleotides are TGTGCCAGCATTCCCGCACAGGGTAACTATGGCTACACCTTC.

The CDR3 DNA follows: TGCGCCAGCAGTGAAAGGACAGGGGGCAATGAGCAGTTCTTC. Its translation is CASSERTGGNEQFF. The chain links TRBV10-2 to TRBJ2-1; 10 bases match TRBD1. The CDR3 has 14 amino acids. After removal of 3 bases from V and 6 bases from J, the junction contained 2 bases not matched to a gene. The germline CDR1 and CDR2 sequences are WSHSY and SAAADI.

This rearrangement joins TRBV19 to TRBJ1-6; TRBD1 matches 9 bases. The CDR3 length is 15 residues. The trim removed 5 bases at V and 6 bases at J, leaving 5 bases unmatched. CDR1 is LNHDA, CDR2 SQIVND, per germline (reference sequence). CDR3 amino acids: CASSPGQGSNSPLHF. The CDR3 nucleotides are TGTGCCAGTAGTCCGGGACAGGGAAGTAATTCACCCCTCCACTTT.

The gene calls are TRBV5-6 and TRBJ1-5, with D perhaps TRBD1 (6 bases). CDR3 length: 16 residues. The germline V gene has CDR1 SGHDT and CDR2 YYEEEE. V was pared by 3 bases and J by 1 base, with 14 bases between. The CDR3 DNA reads TGTGCCAGCAGCTCGACTGGGGGGGCGAGCAATCAGCCCCAGCATTTT. Residues: CASSSTGGASNQPQHF.

This chain connects TRBV19 to TRBJ2-7; D is unclear. This CDR3 has 15 residues. CDR1 and CDR2 from the germline V gene are LNHDA and SQIVND (reference sequence). V was trimmed by 3 bases and J by 0 bases, leaving 12 bases between them. This CDR3 is CASSMGWMGSYEQYF. The CDR3 DNA reads as TGTGCCAGTAGTATGGGCTGGATGGGCTCCTACGAGCAGTACTTC. Looking up the rest from reference TRBV19 and TRBJ2-7 gives the full variable domain: DGGITQSPKYLFRKEGQNVTLSCEQNLNHDAMYWYRQDPGQGLRLIYYSQIVNDFQKGDIAEGYSVSREKKESFPLTVTSAQKNPTAFYLCASSMGWMGSYEQYFGPGTRLTVT.

In this sample, this clone turned up a few times. The chain joins TRBV5-1 to TRBJ1-2; D is possibly TRBD1 (5 bases). With 4 bases removed from V and 8 bases from J, the gap between germline ends came to 18 bases. There are 14 residues in the CDR3. Germline V lookup: CDR1 SGHRS, CDR2 YFSETQ. The CDR3 bases are TGCGCCAGCAGCCCGGGAGGTCAGGGCAGCGGCTACACCTTC. Translating gives CASSPGGQGSGYTF.

The chain recombines TRBV27 with TRBJ2-7; 9 nucleotides line up with TRBD1. V dropped 2 bases and J dropped 5; count of bases not matched to a gene: 13. The CDR3 covers 17 residues. The germline CDR1 and CDR2 sequences are MNHEY and SMNVEV (reference sequence). Here the CDR3 reads CASSLVGSGTGTNEQYF. CDR3 sequence (DNA): TGTGCCAGCAGTTTAGTGGGTTCGGGGACAGGGACCAACGAGCAGTACTTC.

The chain couples TRBV7-9 to TRBJ1-2; tentatively, D is TRBD1 (5 bases). Trimming pared 1 base from V and 6 bases from J, leaving 15 bases between. This CDR3 spans 15 amino acids. Germline CDR1 reads SEHNR; CDR2 reads FQNEAQ (reference sequence). CDR3 loop: CASSLVLGPEDGYTF. In DNA, the CDR3 is TGTGCCAGCAGCTTAGTGCTGGGGCCCGAGGATGGCTACACCTTC.

The chain has TRBV19 and TRBJ2-1; 8 bases line up with TRBD1. The CDR3 is 15 amino acids. Germline V gene lookup returns CDR1 LNHDA and CDR2 SQIVND (reference sequence). J gave up 4 bases and V 10 bases, and 12 bases lay outside the gene matches. CDR3 residues: CATGRRQGKYNEQFF. CDR3 sequence (DNA): TGTGCCACAGGCCGCAGACAGGGGAAGTACAATGAGCAGTTCTTC.

The J gene is TRBJ2-2, the V gene TRBV5-1; no clear D. V was clipped by 3 bases and J by 0 bases, with 6 bases between them. Germline CDR1 and CDR2: SGHRS and YFSETQ. This CDR3 is built from 14 residues. In nucleotides, the CDR3 is TGCGCCAGCAGCTCGGGTTCGAACACCGGGGAGCTGTTTTTT. This translates into CASSSGSNTGELFF.

The V and J genes are TRBV6-1 and TRBJ1-1; 8 nucleotides line up with TRBD1. Trimming took 3 bases from V and 0 from J; bases not matched to a gene: 9. The CDR3 extends over 17 amino acids. CDR1 is MNHNS, CDR2 SASEGT, per germline. CDR3 amino acids: CASSDQDRVRVNTEAFF. CDR3 sequence (DNA): TGTGCCAGCAGTGACCAGGACAGGGTACGTGTGAACACTGAAGCTTTCTTT.

The rearrangement joins TRBV6-6 to TRBJ1-2; D may be TRBD1 (6 bases). Germline V gene sequence: CDR1 MNHNY, CDR2 SVGAGI (reference sequence). The CDR3 covers 13 residues. The V end was cut by 5 bases, the J end by 8 bases, with 15 bases between. The CDR3 region has the DNA TGTGCCAGCAGTGACACAGGGTTCCGAGGCTACACCTTC. Translating gives CASSDTGFRGYTF.

Written as DNA, the CDR3 is TGTGCCAGCAGCTTAGGACCGCGGGGAAGGGTCTACGAGCAGTACTTC. It encodes CASSLGPRGRVYEQYF. The gene calls are TRBV7-9 and TRBJ2-7, with D possibly TRBD2 on 6 matching bases. The CDR3 covers 16 residues. V was clipped by 1 base and J by 3 bases, with 16 bases between them. CDR1 is SEHNR and CDR2 is FQNEAQ in the germline V gene (reference sequence).